This T cell receptor (beta chain) was identified during a study of graft-versus-host responses after intestinal transplantation. This clone was seen more than once but under ten times. V dropped 5 bases and J dropped 6; count of bases not matched to a gene: 7. The germline gives CDR1 MDHEN, CDR2 SYDVKM. The CDR3 extends over 14 amino acids. Sequencing used immunoSEQ multiplex PCR; TCRdb keeps in-frame clones, though not all of them. The table shows 7,700 or so clones, with approximately 28% occurring only once. The TCR originated in a human patient who was an organ donor for intestinal transplantation. V and J are TRBV28 and TRBJ2-1; 7 bases line up with TRBD2. The material was alloreactive CD4+ T cells from a mixed lymphocyte reaction culture, obtained before transplantation. The subset here: CFSE-low proliferating T cells sorted from roughly six-day pre-transplant mixed lymphocyte reaction (GvH or HvG direction). The DNA of the CDR3 is TGTGCCAGCAGTCCCTGGGGGGGAGGCAATGAGCAGTTCTTC. This gives the protein CASSPWGGGNEQFF. The complete variable domain, with remaining parts taken from reference TRBV28 and TRBJ2-1, reads DVKVTQSSRYLVKRTGEKVFLECVQDMDHENMFWYRQDPGLGLRLIYFSYDVKMKEKGDIPEGYSVSREKKERFSLILESASTNQTSMYLCASSPWGGGNEQFFGPGTRLTVL.